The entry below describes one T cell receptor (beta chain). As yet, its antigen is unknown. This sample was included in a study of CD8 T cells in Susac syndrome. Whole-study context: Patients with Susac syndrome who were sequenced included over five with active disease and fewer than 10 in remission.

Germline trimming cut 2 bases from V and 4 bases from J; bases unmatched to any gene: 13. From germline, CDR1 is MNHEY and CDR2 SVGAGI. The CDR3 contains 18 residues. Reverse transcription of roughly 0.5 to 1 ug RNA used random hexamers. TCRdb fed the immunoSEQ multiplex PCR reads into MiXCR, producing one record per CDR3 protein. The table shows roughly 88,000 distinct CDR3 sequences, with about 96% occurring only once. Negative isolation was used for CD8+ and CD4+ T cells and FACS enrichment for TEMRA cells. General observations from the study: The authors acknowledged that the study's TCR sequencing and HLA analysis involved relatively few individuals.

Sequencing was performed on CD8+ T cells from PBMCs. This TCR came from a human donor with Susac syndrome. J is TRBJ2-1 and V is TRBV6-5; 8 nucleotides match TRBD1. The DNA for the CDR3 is TGTGCCAGCAGTTACCCCCGGGACAGGTCGCAAGAATACAATGAGCAGTTCTTC. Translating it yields CASSYPRDRSQEYNEQFF.